One sample yielded the 2 T cell receptor beta chains listed below, sequenced in a study of shared clonotypes between healthy human individuals. Method: immunoSEQ multiplex PCR; TCRdb's copy keeps in-frame clones and lacks some. The sample consists of more than 850,000 clones, around three quarters of them appearing once. The sample was memory CD4+ T cells from PBMCs. Subset: CD45RA-negative fraction. These receptors were obtained from a man aged 18 to 30 in good health. Some clones in this sample may be carry-over from other donors' samples.

This clone was observed a handful of times. This rearrangement joins TRBV11-2 to TRBJ2-5, with D unclear. The CDR3 runs to 14 residues. Germline V gene data show CDR1 as SGHAT and CDR2 as FQNNGV. V lost 1 base and J lost 2, with 8 bases in between. CDR3 nucleotides: TGTGCCAGCAGCTTAGGTGACGGACAAGAGACCCAGTACTTC. It translates to CASSLGDGQETQYF.

Regarding this clone: Distinct nucleotide sequences in the sample also encode this CDR3. The chain carries TRBV7-2 and TRBJ2-5, with D uncertain. The ends were cut back, 1 base at V and 4 bases at J, with 4 bases in the middle. This CDR3 has 12 residues. CDR1 is SGHTA and CDR2 is FQGNSA in the germline V gene. CDR3 in amino acids: CASSLVGETQYF. CDR3 in DNA: TGTGCCAGCAGCTTAGTTGGAGAGACCCAGTACTTC.